Here is one T cell receptor (beta chain) with its context. Its antigen is not identified. The sample belongs to a study of T cell responses to AZD1222 COVID-19 vaccine. Notes on the study in general: Repertoires in all cases were sampled only once the peak T cell response had passed. Donors, mostly white British, included more females; clonal diversity was possibly underestimated. Baseline testing showed seropositivity in only six AZD1222 recipients.

Germline V gene lookup returns CDR1 GTSNPN and CDR2 SVGIG (reference sequence). V lost 5 bases, J lost 1 base, and 8 bases lay in between. The CDR3 runs to 12 residues. Libraries were prepared by immunoSEQ multiplex PCR; TCRdb keeps only in-frame clonotypes and omits some of them. Among 150,000 to 200,000 clones, 94% were seen once, and the ten largest hold about 0.6%. This specimen consisted of peripheral blood, obtained on day 0 of AZD1222 vaccination. V and J are TRBV30 and TRBJ1-1, with D possibly matching TRBD1 (6 bases). This TCR was recovered from an adult in good health. CDR3 DNA: TGTGCCTGGGCCAGGGGGAACACTGAAGCTTTCTTT. It translates to CAWARGNTEAFF.